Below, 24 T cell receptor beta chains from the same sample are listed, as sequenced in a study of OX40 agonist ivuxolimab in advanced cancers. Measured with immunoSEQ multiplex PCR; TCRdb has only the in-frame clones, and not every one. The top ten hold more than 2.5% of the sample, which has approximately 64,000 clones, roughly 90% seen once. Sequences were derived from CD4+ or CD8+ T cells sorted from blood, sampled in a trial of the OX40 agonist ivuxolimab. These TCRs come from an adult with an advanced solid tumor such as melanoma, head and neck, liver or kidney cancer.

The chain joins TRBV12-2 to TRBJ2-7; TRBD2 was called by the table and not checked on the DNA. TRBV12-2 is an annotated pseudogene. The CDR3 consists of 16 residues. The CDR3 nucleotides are TGTGCAAGTCGCTTAGTTCGACTAGCGGGAACCTACGAGCAGTACTTC. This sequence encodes CASRLVRLAGTYEQYF.

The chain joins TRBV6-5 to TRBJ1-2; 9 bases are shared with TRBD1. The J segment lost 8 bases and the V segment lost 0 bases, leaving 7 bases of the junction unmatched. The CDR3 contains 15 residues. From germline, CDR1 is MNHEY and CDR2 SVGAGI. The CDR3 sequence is CASSYSGDRVVGYTF. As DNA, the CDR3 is TGTGCCAGCAGTTACTCGGGGGACAGGGTAGTGGGCTACACCTTC.

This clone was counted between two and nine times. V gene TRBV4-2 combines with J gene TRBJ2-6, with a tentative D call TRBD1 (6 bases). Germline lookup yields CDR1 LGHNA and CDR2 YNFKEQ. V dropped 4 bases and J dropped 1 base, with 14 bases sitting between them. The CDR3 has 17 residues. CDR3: CASSPRTDRSGANVLTF. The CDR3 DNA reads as TGTGCCAGCAGCCCACGAACCGACAGGTCTGGGGCCAACGTCCTGACTTTC.

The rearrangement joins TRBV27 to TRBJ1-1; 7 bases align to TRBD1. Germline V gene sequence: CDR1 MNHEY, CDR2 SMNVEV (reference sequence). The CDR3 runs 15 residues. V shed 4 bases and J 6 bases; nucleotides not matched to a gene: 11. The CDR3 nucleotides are TGTGCCAGCAGTTCACTAAGGACAGGAAGTCCTGAAGCTTTCTTT. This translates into CASSSLRTGSPEAFF.

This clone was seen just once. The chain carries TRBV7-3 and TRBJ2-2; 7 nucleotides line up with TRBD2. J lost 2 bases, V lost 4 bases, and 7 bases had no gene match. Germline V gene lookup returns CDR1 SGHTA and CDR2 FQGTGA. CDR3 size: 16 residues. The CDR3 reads CASSSGGRENTGELFF. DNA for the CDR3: TGTGCCAGCAGCTCGGGAGGCAGGGAAAACACCGGGGAGCTGTTTTTT.

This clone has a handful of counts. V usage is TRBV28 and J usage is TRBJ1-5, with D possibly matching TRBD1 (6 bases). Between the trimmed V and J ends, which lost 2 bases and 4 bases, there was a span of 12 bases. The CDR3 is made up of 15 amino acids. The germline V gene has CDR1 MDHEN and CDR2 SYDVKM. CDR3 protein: CASSLTGAGNQPQHF. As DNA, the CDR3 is TGTGCCAGCAGTTTAACGGGGGCTGGTAATCAGCCCCAGCATTTT.

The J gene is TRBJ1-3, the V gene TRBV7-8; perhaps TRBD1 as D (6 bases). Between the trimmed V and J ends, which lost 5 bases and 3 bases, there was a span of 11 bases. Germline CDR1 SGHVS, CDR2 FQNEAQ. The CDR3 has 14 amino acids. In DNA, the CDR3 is TGTGCCAGCAGCATACAGGGATTTGGAAACACCATATATTTT. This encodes CASSIQGFGNTIYF.

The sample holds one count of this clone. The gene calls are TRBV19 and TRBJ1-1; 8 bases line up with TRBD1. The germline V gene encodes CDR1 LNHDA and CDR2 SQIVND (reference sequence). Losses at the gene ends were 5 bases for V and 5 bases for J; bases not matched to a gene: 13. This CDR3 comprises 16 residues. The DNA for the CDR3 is TGTGCCAGTAGTTCATCAACCACGACAGGGGTGACTGAAGCTTTCTTT. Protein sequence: CASSSSTTTGVTEAFF.

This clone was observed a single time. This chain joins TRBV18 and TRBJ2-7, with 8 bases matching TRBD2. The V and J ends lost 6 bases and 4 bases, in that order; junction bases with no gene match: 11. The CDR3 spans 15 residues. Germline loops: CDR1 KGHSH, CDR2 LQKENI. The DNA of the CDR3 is TGTGCCAGCTCCCCCCGGGGAGCGGGAGAATACGAGCAGTACTTC. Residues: CASSPRGAGEYEQYF.

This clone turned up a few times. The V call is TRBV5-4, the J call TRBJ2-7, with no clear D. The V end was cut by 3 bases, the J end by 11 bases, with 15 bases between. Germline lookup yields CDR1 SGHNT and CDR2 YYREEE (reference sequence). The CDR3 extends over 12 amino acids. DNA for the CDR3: TGTGCCAGCAGCTGGGATCGGAAAGTGGAGTACTTC. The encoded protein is CASSWDRKVEYF.

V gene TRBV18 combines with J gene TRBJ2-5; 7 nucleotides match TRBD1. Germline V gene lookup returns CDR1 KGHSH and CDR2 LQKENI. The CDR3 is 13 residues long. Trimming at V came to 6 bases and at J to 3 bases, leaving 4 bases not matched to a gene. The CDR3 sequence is CASSRDRKETQYF. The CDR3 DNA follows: TGTGCCAGCTCCCGGGACAGAAAAGAGACCCAGTACTTC.

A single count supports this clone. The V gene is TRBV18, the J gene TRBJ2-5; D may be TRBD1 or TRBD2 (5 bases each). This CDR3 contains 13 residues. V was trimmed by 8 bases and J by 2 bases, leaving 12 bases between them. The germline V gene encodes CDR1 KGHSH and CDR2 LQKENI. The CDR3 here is CASHRGRQETQYF. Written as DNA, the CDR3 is TGTGCCAGCCACCGGGGCCGACAAGAGACCCAGTACTTC.

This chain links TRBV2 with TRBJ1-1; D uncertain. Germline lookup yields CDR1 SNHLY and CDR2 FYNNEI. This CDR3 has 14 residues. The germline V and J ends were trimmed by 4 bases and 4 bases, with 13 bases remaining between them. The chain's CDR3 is CASSGVWGGTEAFF. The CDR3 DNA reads TGTGCCAGCAGTGGGGTATGGGGAGGCACTGAAGCTTTCTTT.

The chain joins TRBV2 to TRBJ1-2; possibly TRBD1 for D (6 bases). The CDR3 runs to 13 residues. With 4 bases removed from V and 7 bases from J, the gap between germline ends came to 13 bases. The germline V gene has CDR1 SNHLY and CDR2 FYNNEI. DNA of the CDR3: TGTGCCAGCAGTGTACAGGGTACGGGTGGCTACACCTTC. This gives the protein CASSVQGTGGYTF.

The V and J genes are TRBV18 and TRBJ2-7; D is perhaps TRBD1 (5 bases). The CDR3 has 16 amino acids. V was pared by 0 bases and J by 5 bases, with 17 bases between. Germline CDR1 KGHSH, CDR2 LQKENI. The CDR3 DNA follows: TGTGCCAGCTCACCACCTACAGGACCTTATCCTGACGAGCAGTACTTC. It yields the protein CASSPPTGPYPDEQYF.

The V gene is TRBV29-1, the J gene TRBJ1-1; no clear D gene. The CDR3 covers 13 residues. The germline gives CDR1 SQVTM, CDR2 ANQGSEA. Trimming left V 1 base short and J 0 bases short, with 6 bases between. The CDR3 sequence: CSVEGRLNTEAFF. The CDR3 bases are TGCAGCGTTGAAGGTAGGCTGAACACTGAAGCTTTCTTT.

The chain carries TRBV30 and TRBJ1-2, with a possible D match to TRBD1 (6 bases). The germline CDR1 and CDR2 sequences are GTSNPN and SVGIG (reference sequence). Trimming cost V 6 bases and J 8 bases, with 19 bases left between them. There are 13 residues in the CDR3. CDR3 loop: CACSKGGQRGYTF. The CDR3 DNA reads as TGTGCCTGTTCGAAGGGGGGGCAACGAGGCTACACCTTC.

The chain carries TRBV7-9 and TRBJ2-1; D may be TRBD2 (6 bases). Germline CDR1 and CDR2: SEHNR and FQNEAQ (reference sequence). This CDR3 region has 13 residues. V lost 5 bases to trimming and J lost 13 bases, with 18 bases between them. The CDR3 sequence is CASSLMGGREQFF. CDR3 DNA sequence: TGTGCCAGCAGCCTAATGGGGGGTAGGGAACAGTTCTTC. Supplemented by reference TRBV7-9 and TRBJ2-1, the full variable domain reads DTGVSQNPRHKITKRGQNVTFRCDPISEHNRLYWYRQTLGQGPEFLTYFQNEAQLEKSRLLSDRFSAERPKGSFSTLEIQRTEQGDSAMYLCASSLMGGREQFFGPGTRLTVL.

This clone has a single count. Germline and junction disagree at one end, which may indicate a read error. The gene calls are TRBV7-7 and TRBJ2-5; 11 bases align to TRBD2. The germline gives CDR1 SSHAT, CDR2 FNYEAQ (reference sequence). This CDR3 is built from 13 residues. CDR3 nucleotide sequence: TGTGCTAGCAGCCTAGCGGGAGGAGAGACCCAGTACTTC. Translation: CASSLAGGETQYF.

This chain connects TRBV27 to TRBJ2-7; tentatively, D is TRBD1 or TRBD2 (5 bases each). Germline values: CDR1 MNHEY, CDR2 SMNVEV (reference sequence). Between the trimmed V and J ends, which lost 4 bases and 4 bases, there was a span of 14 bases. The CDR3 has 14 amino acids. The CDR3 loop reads CASSSPGTSYEQYF. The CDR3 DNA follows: TGTGCCAGCAGTTCCCCCGGGACGTCATACGAGCAGTACTTC.

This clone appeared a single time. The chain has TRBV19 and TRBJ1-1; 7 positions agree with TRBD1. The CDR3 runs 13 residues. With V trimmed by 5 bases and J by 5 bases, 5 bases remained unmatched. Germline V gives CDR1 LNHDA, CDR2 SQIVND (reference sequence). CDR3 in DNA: TGTGCCAGTAGTCAGACAGGGCGGACTGAAGCTTTCTTT. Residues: CASSQTGRTEAFF.

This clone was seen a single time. CDR3 in amino acids: CASSFSQGYEQYF. As DNA, the CDR3 is TGTGCCAGCAGTTTTTCCCAAGGGTACGAGCAGTACTTC. The chain recombines TRBV27 with TRBJ2-7; D not certain. The V and J ends lost 3 bases and 4 bases respectively, with 10 bases between them. The germline V gene has CDR1 MNHEY and CDR2 SMNVEV (reference sequence). The CDR3 contains 13 residues.

For the CDR3, the DNA is TGTGCCATCTCGTCACGGGAGGGGGTCCAGACCCAGTACTTC. Translating gives CAISSREGVQTQYF. This chain links TRBV10-3 with TRBJ2-5, with 8 bases that match TRBD2. Germline V gene data show CDR1 as ENHRY and CDR2 as SYGVKD. This CDR3 spans 14 amino acids. After removal of 8 bases from V and 6 bases from J, the junction contained 11 bases not matched to a gene.

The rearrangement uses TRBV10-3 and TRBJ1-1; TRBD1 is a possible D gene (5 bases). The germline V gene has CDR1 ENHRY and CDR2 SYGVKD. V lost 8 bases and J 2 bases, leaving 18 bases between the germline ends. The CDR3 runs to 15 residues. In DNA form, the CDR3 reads TGTGCCATCGGTGGGAAGGGGAGCCCCAACACTGAAGCTTTCTTT. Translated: CAIGGKGSPNTEAFF.